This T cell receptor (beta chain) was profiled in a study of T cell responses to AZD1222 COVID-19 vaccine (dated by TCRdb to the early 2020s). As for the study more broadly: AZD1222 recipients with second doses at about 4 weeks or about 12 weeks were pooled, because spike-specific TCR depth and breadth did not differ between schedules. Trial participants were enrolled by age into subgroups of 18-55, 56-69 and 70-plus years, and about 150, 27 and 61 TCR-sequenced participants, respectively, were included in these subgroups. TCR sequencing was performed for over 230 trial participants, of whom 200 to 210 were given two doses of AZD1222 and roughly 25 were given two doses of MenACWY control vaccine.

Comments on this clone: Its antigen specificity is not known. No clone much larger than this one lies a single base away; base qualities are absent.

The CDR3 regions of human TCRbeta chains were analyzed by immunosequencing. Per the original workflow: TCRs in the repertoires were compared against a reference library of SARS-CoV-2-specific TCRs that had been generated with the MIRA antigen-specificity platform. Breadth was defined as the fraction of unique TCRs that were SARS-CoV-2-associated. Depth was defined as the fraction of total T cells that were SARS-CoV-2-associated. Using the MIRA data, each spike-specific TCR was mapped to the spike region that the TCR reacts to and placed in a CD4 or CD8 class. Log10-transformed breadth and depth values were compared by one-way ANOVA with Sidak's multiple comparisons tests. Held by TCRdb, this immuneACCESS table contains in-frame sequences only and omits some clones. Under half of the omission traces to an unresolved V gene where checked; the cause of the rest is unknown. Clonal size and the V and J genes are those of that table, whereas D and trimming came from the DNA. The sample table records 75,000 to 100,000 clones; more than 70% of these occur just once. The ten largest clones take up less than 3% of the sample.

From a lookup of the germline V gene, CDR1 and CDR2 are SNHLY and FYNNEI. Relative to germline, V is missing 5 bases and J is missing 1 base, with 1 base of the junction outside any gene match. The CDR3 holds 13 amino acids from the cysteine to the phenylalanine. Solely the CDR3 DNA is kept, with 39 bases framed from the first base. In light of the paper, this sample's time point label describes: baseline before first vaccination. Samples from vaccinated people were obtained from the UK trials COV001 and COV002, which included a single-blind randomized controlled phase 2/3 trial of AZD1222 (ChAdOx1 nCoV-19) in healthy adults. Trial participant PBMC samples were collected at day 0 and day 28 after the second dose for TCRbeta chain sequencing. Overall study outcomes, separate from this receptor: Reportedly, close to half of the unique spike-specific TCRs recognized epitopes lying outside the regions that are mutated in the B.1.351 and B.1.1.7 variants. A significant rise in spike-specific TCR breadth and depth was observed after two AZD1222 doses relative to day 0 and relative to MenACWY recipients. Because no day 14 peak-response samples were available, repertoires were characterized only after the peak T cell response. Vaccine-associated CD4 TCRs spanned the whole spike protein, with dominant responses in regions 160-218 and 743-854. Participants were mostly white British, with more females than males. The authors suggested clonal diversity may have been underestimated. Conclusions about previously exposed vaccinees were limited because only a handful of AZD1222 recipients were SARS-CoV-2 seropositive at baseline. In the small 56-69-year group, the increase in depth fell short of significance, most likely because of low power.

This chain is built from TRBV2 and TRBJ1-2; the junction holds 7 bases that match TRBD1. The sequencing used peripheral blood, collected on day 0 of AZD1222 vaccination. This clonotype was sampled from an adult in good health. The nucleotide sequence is TGTGCCAGCAGTCGACAGGGTAACTATGGCTACACCTTC. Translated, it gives CASSRQGNYGYTF. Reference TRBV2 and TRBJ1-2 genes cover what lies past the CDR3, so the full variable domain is EPEVTQTPSHQVTQMGQEVILRCVPISNHLYFYWYRQILGQKVEFLVSFYNNEISEKSEIFDDQFSVERPDGSNFTLKIRSTKLEDSAMYFCASSRQGNYGYTFGSGTRLTVV.